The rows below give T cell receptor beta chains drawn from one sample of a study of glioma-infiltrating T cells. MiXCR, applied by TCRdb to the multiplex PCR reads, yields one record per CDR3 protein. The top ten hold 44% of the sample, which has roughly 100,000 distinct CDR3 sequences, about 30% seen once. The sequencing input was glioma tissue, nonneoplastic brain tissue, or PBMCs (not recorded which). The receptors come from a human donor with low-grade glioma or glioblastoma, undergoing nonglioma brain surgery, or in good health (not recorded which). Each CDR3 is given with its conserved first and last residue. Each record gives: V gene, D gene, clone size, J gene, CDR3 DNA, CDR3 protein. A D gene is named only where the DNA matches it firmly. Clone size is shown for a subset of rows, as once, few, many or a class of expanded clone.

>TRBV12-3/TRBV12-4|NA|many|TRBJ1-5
TGTGCCAGCAGTTTTACCCGACTAAATCAGCCCCAGCATTTT
CASSFTRLNQPQHF
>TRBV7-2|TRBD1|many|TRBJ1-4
TGTGCCAGCAGAGGACAGGGGAATCGGTATGAAAAACTGTTTTTT
CASRGQGNRYEKLFF
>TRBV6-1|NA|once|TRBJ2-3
TGTGCCAGCAGGCCCTTTAAGCACACAGATACGCAGTATTTT
CASRPFKHTDTQYF
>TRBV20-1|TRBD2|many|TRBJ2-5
TGCAGTGCGCAGACTAGCGGAGAGACCCAGTACTTC
CSAQTSGETQYF
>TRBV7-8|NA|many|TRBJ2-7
TGTGCCAGCAGCTTAACAGGGCCCCCAGCCTTTCAGCAGTACTTC
CASSLTGPPAFQQYF
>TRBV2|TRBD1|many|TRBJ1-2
TGTGCCAGCAATACAGGGGGCGGCTATGGCTACACCTTC
CASNTGGGYGYTF
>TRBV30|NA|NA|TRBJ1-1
TGTGCCTGGACCCAAGACTGGAACACTGAAGCTTTCTTT
CAWTQDWNTEAFF
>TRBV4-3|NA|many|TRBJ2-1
TGCGCCAGCAGCCAAGTGAGGGGGAATGAGCAGTTCTTC
CASSQVRGNEQFF
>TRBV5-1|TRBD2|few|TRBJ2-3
TGCGCCAGCAGGTTTAATAGCGGGGGGCCGACAGATACGCAGTATTTT
CASRFNSGGPTDTQYF
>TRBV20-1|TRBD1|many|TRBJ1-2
TGCAGTGCTTCTAGCAGGGGGCAGGGTGGCTACACCTTC
CSASSRGQGGYTF
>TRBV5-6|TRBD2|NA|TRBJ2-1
TGTGCCAGCAGCTTAGCGGGACTAGCGGGTGTTGAGCAGTTCTTC
CASSLAGLAGVEQFF
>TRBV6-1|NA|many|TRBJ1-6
TGTGCCAGCAACGGCTATAATTCACCCCTCCACTTT
CASNGYNSPLHF
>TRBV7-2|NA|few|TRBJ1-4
TGTGCCAGCAGCTCAGACAGCACAACTAATGAAAAACTGTTTTTT
CASSSDSTTNEKLFF
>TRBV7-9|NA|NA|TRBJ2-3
TGTGCCAGCAGCCCCGTGGGTTCGGGGGCCATGGCAGATACGCAGTATTTT
CASSPVGSGAMADTQYF
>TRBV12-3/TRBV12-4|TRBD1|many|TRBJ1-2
TGTGCCAGCAGCTGGGGACAGGGTAGACGCTACACCTTC
CASSWGQGRRYTF
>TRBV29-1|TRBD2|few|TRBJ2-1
TGCAGCGTTGAGCGGACTAGAGACAATGAGCAGTTCTTC
CSVERTRDNEQFF
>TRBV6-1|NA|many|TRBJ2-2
TGTGCCAGCAGTGGAAGGGGAAACGGGGAGCTGTTTTTT
CASSGRGNGELFF
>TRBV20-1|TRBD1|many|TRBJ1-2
TGCAGTGCGACCGGGACAGGGGGCTATGGCTACACCTTC
CSATGTGGYGYTF
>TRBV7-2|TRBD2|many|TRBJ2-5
TGTGCCAGCAGCTTAGTCCGGACTAGGCTTGCCGAGACCCAGTACTTC
CASSLVRTRLAETQYF
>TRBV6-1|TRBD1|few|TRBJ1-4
TGTGCCAGCCGACAGGGGTCAGGAGAAAAACTGTTTTTT
CASRQGSGEKLFF
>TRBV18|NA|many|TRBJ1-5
TGTGCCAGCTCACCGACAGCAGATCAGCCCCAGCATTTT
CASSPTADQPQHF
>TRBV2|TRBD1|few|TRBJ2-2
TGTGCCAGCAGACGACAGGGGCAGGACACCGGGGAGCTGTTTTTT
CASRRQGQDTGELFF
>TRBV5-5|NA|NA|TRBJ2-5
TGTGCCAGCATCCGGAGGAGTCAAGAGACCCAGTACTTC
CASIRRSQETQYF
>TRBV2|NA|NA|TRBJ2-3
TGTGCCAGCACCCGAGGGCAGGGGACAGATACGCAGTATTTT
CASTRGQGTDTQYF
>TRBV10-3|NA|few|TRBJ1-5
TGTGCCATCCGGGCAGGGGACAATCAGCCCCAGCATTTT
CAIRAGDNQPQHF
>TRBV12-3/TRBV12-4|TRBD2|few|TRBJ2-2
TGTGCCAGCAGTTTTGCGGGGGGGGCGAACACCGGGGAGCTGTTTTTT
CASSFAGGANTGELFF
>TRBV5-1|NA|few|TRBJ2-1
TGCGCCAGCAGCTTCCAGCAGGGCACCTACAATGAGCAGTTCTTC
CASSFQQGTYNEQFF
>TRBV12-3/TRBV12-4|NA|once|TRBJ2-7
TGTGCCAGCACCATTCCCGGGACTTCAATCTACGAGCAGTACTTC
CASTIPGTSIYEQYF
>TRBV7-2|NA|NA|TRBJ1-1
TGTGCCAGCAGCTTTACAGGGAACACTGAAGCTTTCTTT
CASSFTGNTEAFF
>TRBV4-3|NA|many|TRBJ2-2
TGCGCCAGCAGCCAAGACTCAGATCCCGGCTCCGGGGAGCTGTTTTTT
CASSQDSDPGSGELFF
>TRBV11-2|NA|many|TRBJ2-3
TGTGCCAGCAGCTCCCTCGTTGATACGCAGTATTTT
CASSSLVDTQYF